Listed below are T cell receptor beta chains from one sample, sequenced in a study of T cell responses to AZD1222 COVID-19 vaccine. Only in-frame clones appear in the TCRdb table, and some are missing; sequencing was by immunoSEQ multiplex PCR. The repertoire holds approximately 140,000 clones, with around 94% as singletons. Sequencing was performed on peripheral blood, taken on day 0 of AZD1222 vaccination. The receptors stem from an adult in good health. CDR3s include the opening cysteine and the closing phenylalanine or tryptophan. The D gene is left open where the match is weak. Rows may omit the clone size; those that give it use once, few, many or a size class.

v_gene	d_gene	j_gene	abundance	CDR3nt	CDR3aa
TRBV4-1	-	TRBJ1-5	-	TGCGCCAGCAGCCAAACTAACAATCAGCCCCAGCATTTT	CASSQTNNQPQHF
TRBV6-4	TRBD2	TRBJ2-2	once	TGTGCCAGCAGTGACTCAACGGGACTAGCGGGGCCCGGTGAGCTGTTTTTT	CASSDSTGLAGPGELFF
TRBV24-1	TRBD1	TRBJ2-2	-	TGTGCCACCAGCGCGACAGGGGAAGGCACCGGGGAGCTGTTTTTT	CATSATGEGTGELFF
TRBV6-5	-	TRBJ1-4	-	TGTGCCAGCAGTTACTCGAAGGCTACAACTAATGAAAAACTGTTTTTT	CASSYSKATTNEKLFF
TRBV7-9	-	TRBJ2-2	-	TGTGCCAGCAGCTTACACTCGGGAAGGGGGTTCACCGGGGAGCTGTTTTTT	CASSLHSGRGFTGELFF
TRBV14	TRBD1	TRBJ2-3	-	TGTGCCAGCAGCCAGTTCGGACAGGGGCCTCACACGCAGTATTTT	CASSQFGQGPHTQYF
TRBV10-3	-	TRBJ1-1	-	TGTGCCATCAGTGGCCGCAACACTGAAGCTTTCTTT	CAISGRNTEAFF
TRBV24-1	-	TRBJ1-2	few	TGTGCCACCAGTGATTTAAAGGACGGCTACACCTTC	CATSDLKDGYTF
TRBV29-1	-	TRBJ2-4	-	TGCAGCGCCTTAGCTGGAAACATTCAGTACTTC	CSALAGNIQYF
TRBV3-1/TRBV3-2	-	TRBJ2-3	-	TGTGCCAGCAGCCAAAGGGGGGAGTGGGTACTAGATACGCAGTATTTT	CASSQRGEWVLDTQYF
TRBV24-1	-	TRBJ2-2	-	TGTGCCACCAGTGATTTATCCAGGGGTGTCACCGGGGAGCTGTTTTTT	CATSDLSRGVTGELFF
TRBV5-1	-	TRBJ2-2	-	TGCGCCAGCAGCTTCCCTCCGACCCGGGAGCTGTTTTTT	CASSFPPTRELFF
TRBV6-5	-	TRBJ2-3	-	TGTGCCAGCAGTTACTCGAGTAGCGTACAGGCAGATACGCAGTATTTT	CASSYSSSVQADTQYF
TRBV19	-	TRBJ1-2	-	TGTGCCAGTACCATGCGTCGTGCAGCACCCTTTGGTGGCTACACCTTC	CASTMRRAAPFGGYTF
TRBV18	-	TRBJ1-6	-	TGTGCCAGCTCACCACCGTCACGGGGGGATAAGTCACCCCTCCACTTT	CASSPPSRGDKSPLHF
TRBV7-8	-	TRBJ2-5	-	TGTGCCAGCAGCTTAGCGGGAGGAGGAGAGACCCAGTACTTC	CASSLAGGGETQYF
TRBV6-5	TRBD1	TRBJ1-1	once	TGTGCCAGCAGCTACGGGACAGGGGACACTGAAGCTTTCTTT	CASSYGTGDTEAFF
TRBV18	TRBD1	TRBJ1-4	once	TGTGCCAGCTCACCGGACAGGCGAAATGAAAAACTGTTTTTT	CASSPDRRNEKLFF
TRBV5-1	-	TRBJ2-5	-	TGCGCCAGCAGCTCTTATAGGGGGGGCCGGAGGTTAAGCCAAGAGACCCAGTACTTC	CASSSYRGGRRLSQETQYF
TRBV9	-	TRBJ1-3	-	TGTGCCAGCAGCGTAGAAGGGGGGACGGCGAACTCTGGAAACACCATATATTTT	CASSVEGGTANSGNTIYF
TRBV5-8	-	TRBJ1-5	-	TGTGCCAGCAGCCAAACCCAGCCCCAGCATTTT	CASSQTQPQHF
TRBV5-1	-	TRBJ2-3	-	TGCGCCAGCAGCTTGGTAGTTTCTAGCACAGATACGCAGTATTTT	CASSLVVSSTDTQYF
TRBV18	-	TRBJ1-2	-	TGTGCCAGCTCACCTGGACCCGGCTATGGCTACACCTTC	CASSPGPGYGYTF
TRBV28	TRBD1	TRBJ1-4	-	TGTGCCAGCATCTCGATCTCGTCGGGACAGGAAAAACTGTTTTTT	CASISISSGQEKLFF
TRBV7-8	-	TRBJ1-2	-	TGTGCCAGCAGCTTAGCAGGGGTTGTAGGTTTTGGCTACACCTTC	CASSLAGVVGFGYTF
TRBV4-2	TRBD2	TRBJ2-1	-	TGTGCCAGCAGCCAAGGGGCTAGCGGGAACAATGAGCAGTTCTTC	CASSQGASGNNEQFF
TRBV7-2	-	TRBJ2-1	-	TGTGCCAGCAGCTTATGGAGTGAGCAGTTCTTC	CASSLWSEQFF
TRBV28	TRBD1	TRBJ1-2	-	TGTGCCAGCAGCCTACCCAGGGGGCCCTATGGCTACACCTTC	CASSLPRGPYGYTF
TRBV28	-	TRBJ2-3	-	TGTGCCAGCCATTCCGGCGTTAGCCGGGCGGTGGATACGCAGTATTTT	CASHSGVSRAVDTQYF
TRBV7-9	-	TRBJ1-2	-	TGTGCCAGCAGCTTAAGTCTGTTACAGGAGGACTATGGCTACACCTTC	CASSLSLLQEDYGYTF
TRBV2	TRBD1	TRBJ2-1	-	TGTGCCAGCAGTGAACCCTTCGGAGGGACAGGGCACGGTGAGCAGTTCTTC	CASSEPFGGTGHGEQFF
TRBV7-3	-	TRBJ2-3	-	TGTGCCAGCAGCCGGTCGACTAGAACAGATACGCAGTATTTT	CASSRSTRTDTQYF
TRBV5-1	-	TRBJ1-1	-	TGCGCCAGCAGCTTGGTAGGTGGAGGGGACACTGAAGCTTTCTTT	CASSLVGGGDTEAFF
TRBV27	-	TRBJ1-1	-	TGTGCCAGCAGCTCCAGACAGAGCATGAACACTGAAGCTTTCTTT	CASSSRQSMNTEAFF
TRBV2	-	TRBJ1-3	-	TGTGCCAGCAAGAGCTCTGGAAACACCATATATTTT	CASKSSGNTIYF
TRBV18	TRBD1	TRBJ1-6	-	TGTGCCAGCTCGCGATACAGGGGGAGCGATAATTCACCCCTCCACTTT	CASSRYRGSDNSPLHF
TRBV28	-	TRBJ2-5	-	TGTGCCAGCACTTCGCCATCAGCCGGAGAGACCCAGTACTTC	CASTSPSAGETQYF
TRBV29-1	-	TRBJ2-2	-	TGCAGCGGCAGGACAGAAAACAGCGGGGAGCTGTTTTTT	CSGRTENSGELFF
TRBV3-1/TRBV3-2	-	TRBJ2-1	-	TGTGCCAGCAGCCTTTGGGATGAGCAGTTCTTC	CASSLWDEQFF
TRBV7-9	TRBD1	TRBJ1-2	-	TGTGCCAGCAGCTTAGGTCCCGGGACAGCTAACTATGGCTACACCTTC	CASSLGPGTANYGYTF
TRBV7-8	-	TRBJ2-1	few	TGTGCCAGCAGCTTGACTAGAGGCAGTTGGGATGAGCAGTTCTTC	CASSLTRGSWDEQFF
TRBV29-1	-	TRBJ1-2	-	TGCAGCGTTGAAGATTTGATGAGAAACTATGGCTACACCTTC	CSVEDLMRNYGYTF
TRBV3-1/TRBV3-2	TRBD1	TRBJ2-4	-	TGTGCCAGCAGCCAAACCGGGACAGGGGGCTCCAAAAACATTCAGTACTTC	CASSQTGTGGSKNIQYF
TRBV19	TRBD1	TRBJ1-2	once	TGTGCCAGTAGTTCCCGAGACAGGGGAAACTATGGCTACACCTTC	CASSSRDRGNYGYTF
TRBV6-5	-	TRBJ2-5	-	TGTGCCAGCACAGTAGGGGAGACCCAGTACTTC	CASTVGETQYF
TRBV15	-	TRBJ1-5	-	TGTGCCACCAGCAGAGATATTGAGCCCCAGCATTTT	CATSRDIEPQHF
TRBV6-5	TRBD1	TRBJ1-3	-	TGTGCCAGCAGTTTAGGACAGGTCGACATATATTTT	CASSLGQVDIYF
TRBV7-8	-	TRBJ1-1	-	TGTGCCAGCAGCTTTGGAGTCGGGGACAACACTGAAGCTTTCTTT	CASSFGVGDNTEAFF